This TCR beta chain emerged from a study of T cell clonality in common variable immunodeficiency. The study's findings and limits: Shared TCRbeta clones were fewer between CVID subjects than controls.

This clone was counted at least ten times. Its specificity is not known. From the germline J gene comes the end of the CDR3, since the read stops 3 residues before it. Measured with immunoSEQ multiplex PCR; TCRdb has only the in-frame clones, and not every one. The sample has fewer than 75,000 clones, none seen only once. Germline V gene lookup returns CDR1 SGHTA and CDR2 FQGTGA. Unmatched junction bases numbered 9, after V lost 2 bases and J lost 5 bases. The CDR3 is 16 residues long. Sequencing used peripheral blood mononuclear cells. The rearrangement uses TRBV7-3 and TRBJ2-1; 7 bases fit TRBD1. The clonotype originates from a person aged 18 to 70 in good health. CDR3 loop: CASSLGVDRVNNEQFF. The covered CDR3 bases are TGTGCCAGCAGCTTAGGCGTCGACAGGGTGAACAATGAG.